This T cell receptor beta chain was captured by sequencing in a study of T cell responses to AZD1222 COVID-19 vaccine (dated by TCRdb to the early 2020s). Describing the broader study: AZD1222 recipients given second doses at about 4 weeks or at about 12 weeks were pooled, since spike-specific TCR depth and breadth were not found to differ between the two schedules. TCR sequencing covered about 230 trial participants: 200 to 220 given two doses of AZD1222 and approximately 26 given two doses of MenACWY control vaccine. Trial participants were enrolled by age into subgroups of 18-55, 56-69 and 70-plus years, and approximately 150, 30 and 60 TCR-sequenced participants, respectively, were included in these subgroups.

The CDR3 regions of human TCRbeta chains were analyzed by immunosequencing. The original pipeline was this. Repertoire TCRs were matched against a reference library of SARS-CoV-2-specific TCRs generated with the MIRA antigen-specificity platform. Breadth was defined as the fraction of unique TCRs that were SARS-CoV-2-associated, and depth was defined as the fraction of total T cells that were SARS-CoV-2-associated. Using the MIRA data, every spike-specific TCR was mapped to the spike region that the TCR reacted to and assigned to either a CD4 or a CD8 class. Log10-transformed breadth and depth values were compared by one-way ANOVA with Sidak's multiple comparisons tests. In TCRdb, the immuneACCESS table is reduced to in-frame sequences with V and J assigned. These tables do not hold every clone; where another copy was compared, an unresolved V gene accounts for under half, and the others remain unexplained. That table is the source of V, J and clone size, and D and trimming were worked out from the DNA. The sample yields about 99,000 clones; roughly nine tenths were counted once. The ten most abundant clones make up around 3.2% of the sample.

About this clone: No cognate antigen has been identified for it. No much larger clone is present one base from it, and per-base qualities are unavailable.

The paper's findings and limits, for the study overall: After two AZD1222 doses, spike-specific TCR breadth and depth were significantly higher than at day 0 and than in MenACWY recipients. The 56-69-year group was small, and its depth increase did not reach significance, likely because of low power. Conclusions about previously exposed vaccinees were limited because only 6 or 7 AZD1222 recipients were SARS-CoV-2 seropositive at baseline. Epitopes outside the regions mutated in the B.1.351 and B.1.1.7 variants were reportedly recognized by nearly half of the unique spike-specific TCRs. Participants were mostly white British and included more females than males, and it was suggested by the authors that clonal diversity may have been underestimated. Because no samples from the day 14 peak response were available, repertoires could be characterized only after the peak T cell response. The whole spike protein was spanned by vaccine-associated CD4 TCRs, and dominant responses were seen in regions 160-218 and 743-854.

Trimming accounts for 5 bases at V and 7 bases at J, while the number of junction bases matched to no gene is 9. Based on the germline V gene, the CDR1 and CDR2 sequences are SGHDT and YYEEEE. The cysteine opens and the phenylalanine closes a CDR3 of 15 amino acids. Here the CDR3 DNA is all that survives: 45 bases in frame from base 1. In light of the paper, this sample's time point label describes: baseline before first vaccination. Samples from vaccinated people were obtained from the UK trials COV001 and COV002, which included a single-blind randomized controlled phase 2/3 trial of AZD1222 (ChAdOx1 nCoV-19) in healthy adults. For TCRbeta chain sequencing, PBMC samples from trial participants were taken at day 0 and at day 28 after the second dose.

The specimen was peripheral blood, collected on day 0 of AZD1222 vaccination. The V gene is TRBV5-6 and the J gene is TRBJ1-2; 12 of the junction bases match TRBD1. This receptor was identified in an adult in good health. The CDR3 has the sequence CASSTPGQGASGYTF. DNA sequence: TGTGCCAGCAGTACCCCGGGACAGGGGGCTTCTGGCTACACCTTC.